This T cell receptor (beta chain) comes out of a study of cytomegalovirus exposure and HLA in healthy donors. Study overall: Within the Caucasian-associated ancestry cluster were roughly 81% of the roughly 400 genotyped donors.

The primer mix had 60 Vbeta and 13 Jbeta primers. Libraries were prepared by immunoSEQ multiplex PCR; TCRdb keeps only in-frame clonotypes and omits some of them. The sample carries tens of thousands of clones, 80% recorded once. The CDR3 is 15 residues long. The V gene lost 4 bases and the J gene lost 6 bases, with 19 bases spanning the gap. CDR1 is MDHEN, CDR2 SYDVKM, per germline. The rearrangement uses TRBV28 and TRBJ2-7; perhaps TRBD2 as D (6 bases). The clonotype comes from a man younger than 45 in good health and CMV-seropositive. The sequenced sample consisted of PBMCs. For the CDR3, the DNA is TGTGCCAGCAGTTCACCACGGGGGTATGTACGCGAGCAGTACTTC. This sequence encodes CASSSPRGYVREQYF.